These 23 T cell receptor beta chains came from one sample sequenced in a study of CD8 T cells in Susac syndrome. Random hexamers were used to reverse transcribe roughly 0.5 to 1 ug of RNA. TCRdb passed the immunoSEQ multiplex PCR reads through MiXCR, listing each CDR3 protein once. Counted here are 95,000 to 150,000 distinct CDR3 sequences, roughly 94% occurring once; the ten biggest clones make up 0.095% to 0.1%. Sample: CD4+ T cells from PBMCs. The source of these receptors is a human donor in good health.

CDR3: CASSLHPSVSYEQYF. CDR3 DNA sequence: TGTGCCAGCAGCCTACACCCTAGTGTTTCCTACGAGCAGTACTTC. The gene calls are TRBV7-8 and TRBJ2-7; no reliable D call. The CDR3 extends over 15 amino acids. V lost 5 bases and J 1 base, leaving 15 bases between the germline ends. CDR1 is SGHVS and CDR2 is FQNEAQ in the germline V gene.

The J gene is TRBJ2-2, the V gene TRBV9; possibly TRBD2 for D (6 bases). The CDR3 totals 17 residues. The germline V gene has CDR1 SGDLS and CDR2 YYNGEE. With 2 bases removed from V and 2 bases from J, the gap between germline ends came to 16 bases. The CDR3: CASSVTSRGTNTGELFF. The DNA for the CDR3 is TGTGCCAGCAGCGTCACATCCCGGGGGACCAACACCGGGGAGCTGTTTTTT. Full variable domain (missing parts from reference TRBV9 and TRBJ2-2): DSGVTQTPKHLITATGQRVTLRCSPRSGDLSVYWYQQSLDQGLQFLIQYYNGEERAKGNILERFSAQQFPDLHSELNLSSLELGDSALYFCASSVTSRGTNTGELFFGEGSRLTVL.

V gene TRBV6-5 combines with J gene TRBJ2-5, with 14 bases identical to TRBD2. Germline CDR1 and CDR2: MNHEY and SVGAGI. The V segment lost 2 bases and the J segment 3 bases; nucleotides outside the gene matches: 14. This CDR3 has 20 residues. CDR3 loop: CASSYTGLAGGPVPKETQYF. As DNA, the CDR3 is TGTGCCAGCAGTTACACCGGACTAGCGGGAGGCCCGGTCCCCAAAGAGACCCAGTACTTC.

The chain uses TRBV3-1 and TRBJ2-2, with D perhaps being TRBD1 or TRBD2 (5 bases each). V lost 4 bases to trimming and J lost 2 bases, with 14 bases between them. Germline CDR1 is LGHDT and CDR2 is YNNKEL (reference sequence). The CDR3 has 16 residues. CDR3 DNA sequence: TGTGCCAGCAGCCCTTACGGGACGGCAAACACCGGGGAGCTGTTTTTT. This gives the protein CASSPYGTANTGELFF.

The rearrangement joins TRBV28 to TRBJ2-7; 12 bases are a match to TRBD1. Germline CDR1 MDHEN, CDR2 SYDVKM. J was trimmed by 4 bases and V by 5 bases; bases with no gene match: 3. CDR3 length equals 14 residues. The chain's CDR3 is CASSAGQGAYEQYF. The CDR3 DNA sequence: TGTGCCAGCAGTGCGGGACAGGGGGCTTACGAGCAGTACTTC.

This chain joins TRBV9 and TRBJ1-6, with 9 bases matching TRBD1. The trim removed 0 bases at V and 2 bases at J, leaving 9 bases unmatched. The V gene's germline CDR1 is SGDLS and CDR2 YYNGEE. The CDR3 runs 19 residues. The CDR3 sequence is CASSVEGQGSGAYNSPLHF. CDR3 nucleotide sequence: TGTGCCAGCAGCGTAGAGGGACAGGGATCAGGCGCCTATAATTCACCCCTCCACTTT.

The V gene is TRBV5-1, the J gene TRBJ2-3, with D possibly being TRBD2 (5 bases). CDR1 is SGHRS, CDR2 YFSETQ, per germline. V was cut by 7 bases and J by 5 bases, with 23 bases left in between. The length of the CDR3 is 16 residues. CDR3 sequence (DNA): TGCGCCAGCTGTCCGTCAGGACTCTCAGGCGGAGATACGCAGTATTTT. Encoded protein: CASCPSGLSGGDTQYF.

V gene TRBV29-1 combines with J gene TRBJ2-7, with 9 positions matching TRBD2. Germline V gene lookup returns CDR1 SQVTM and CDR2 ANQGSEA. V was clipped by 6 bases and J by 1 base; unmatched bases: 10. The CDR3 sequence is 15 residues long. The CDR3 sequence: CSVDETSGPSYEQYF. CDR3 nucleotide sequence: TGCAGCGTCGACGAGACTAGCGGACCTTCCTACGAGCAGTACTTC.

The V and J genes are TRBV20-1 and TRBJ2-4; possibly TRBD2 for D (6 bases). V lost 1 base to trimming and J lost 8 bases, with 15 bases between them. Germline loops: CDR1 DFQATT, CDR2 SNEGSKA (reference sequence). The CDR3 is 14 residues long. CDR3 coding DNA: TGCAGTGCTAGAGCCGGGGTCGGGAGCGACATTCAGTACTTC. This sequence encodes CSARAGVGSDIQYF.

The chain carries TRBV7-8 and TRBJ1-6; D might be TRBD1 (5 bases). The CDR3 is 15 residues long. Trimming removed 3 bases from V and 8 bases from J, with 14 bases in between. Germline CDR1 reads SGHVS; CDR2 reads FQNEAQ. The CDR3 DNA reads as TGTGCCAGCAGCTTGGGGACGGGCGATCATTCACCCCTCCACTTT. This translates into CASSLGTGDHSPLHF.

This chain links TRBV5-1 with TRBJ1-5; perhaps TRBD1 as D (5 bases). Germline lookup yields CDR1 SGHRS and CDR2 YFSETQ. Trimming left V 5 bases short and J 0 bases short, with 12 bases between. This CDR3 contains 15 residues. CDR3 in DNA: TGCGCCAGCAGGGTCGGGGGGGATAGCAATCAGCCCCAGCATTTT. It codes for CASRVGGDSNQPQHF.

This sequence joins TRBV20-1 and TRBJ1-4; D gene unclear. Between the trimmed V and J ends, which lost 5 bases and 5 bases, there was a span of 6 bases. Germline values: CDR1 DFQATT, CDR2 SNEGSKA (reference sequence). CDR3 size: 11 residues. The chain's CDR3 is CSAPENEKLFF. In nucleotides, the CDR3 is TGCAGTGCTCCGGAGAATGAAAAACTGTTTTTT.

This clonotype was seen once. V usage is TRBV6-5 and J usage is TRBJ1-2; D gene ambiguous. Germline V gives CDR1 MNHEY, CDR2 SVGAGI. With 0 bases removed from V and 13 bases from J, the gap between germline ends came to 15 bases. CDR3 length equals 13 residues. The CDR3: CASSYSTPMAVTF. As DNA, the CDR3 is TGTGCCAGCAGTTACTCGACACCTATGGCAGTCACCTTC.

This chain joins TRBV6-2 or TRBV6-3 and TRBJ2-7; 11 nucleotides agree with TRBD2. Germline trimming cut 5 bases from V and 1 base from J; bases unmatched to any gene: 7. This CDR3 region has 16 residues. From germline, CDR1 is MNHEY and CDR2 SVGEGT. The CDR3 here is CASSRPLAGVSYEQYF. CDR3 coding DNA: TGTGCCAGCAGTCGACCACTAGCGGGAGTGTCCTACGAGCAGTACTTC.

V is TRBV3-1 and J is TRBJ2-7; 7 bases map to TRBD1. V trimming: 3 bases; J trimming: 6 bases; junction bases outside the gene matches: 8. The CDR3 contains 14 residues. Germline CDR1 LGHDT, CDR2 YNNKEL (reference sequence). In DNA form, the CDR3 reads TGTGCCAGCAGCCAGACAGGGCCTACGTCCGAGCAGTACTTC. As protein: CASSQTGPTSEQYF.

The chain couples TRBV7-8 to TRBJ2-7; a possible D gene is TRBD2 (6 bases). CDR1 is SGHVS and CDR2 is FQNEAQ in the germline V gene. CDR3 length: 15 residues. Deletions cut 1 base from V and 3 bases from J, with 13 bases between. The CDR3 sequence: CASSLEAGRNYEQYF. The CDR3 DNA reads TGTGCCAGCAGCTTAGAGGCGGGACGTAACTACGAGCAGTACTTC. Variable domain in full (rest from reference TRBV7-8 and TRBJ2-7): GAGVSQSPRYKVAKRGQDVALRCDPISGHVSLFWYQQALGQGPEFLTYFQNEAQLDKSGLPSDRFFAERPEGSVSTLKIQRTQQEDSAVYLCASSLEAGRNYEQYFGPGTRLTVT.

The rearrangement joins TRBV6-5 to TRBJ2-5; 8 bases line up with TRBD1. The CDR3 has 14 amino acids. V trimming: 5 bases; J trimming: 4 bases; junction bases outside the gene matches: 6. Germline V lookup: CDR1 MNHEY, CDR2 SVGAGI. The CDR3 loop is CASSRQGPPETQYF. CDR3 bases: TGTGCCAGCAGTAGACAGGGGCCCCCAGAGACCCAGTACTTC.

The chain joins TRBV4-2 to TRBJ2-1; no firm D call. The CDR3 covers 14 residues. V lost 4 bases, J lost 8 bases, and 15 bases lay in between. Germline values: CDR1 LGHNA, CDR2 YNFKEQ. The CDR3 loop reads CASSPYPYVDEQFF. As DNA, the CDR3 is TGTGCCAGCAGCCCCTACCCTTACGTCGATGAGCAGTTCTTC.

The gene calls are TRBV3-1 and TRBJ1-5; 7 bases align to TRBD1. The CDR3 is made up of 15 amino acids. The germline CDR1 and CDR2 sequences are LGHDT and YNNKEL (reference sequence). The V segment lost 1 base and the J segment 2 bases; nucleotides outside the gene matches: 2. As DNA, the CDR3 is TGTGCCAGCAGCCAAGGCAGGGGGGGCAATCAGCCCCAGCATTTT. This encodes CASSQGRGGNQPQHF. Together with reference TRBV3-1 and TRBJ1-5, the CDR3 gives the full variable domain: DTAVSQTPKYLVTQMGNDKSIKCEQNLGHDTMYWYKQDSKKFLKIMFSYNNKELIINETVPNRFSPKSPDKAHLNLHINSLELGDSAVYFCASSQGRGGNQPQHFGDGTRLSIL.

J is TRBJ2-6 and V is TRBV19, with 8 bases lining up with TRBD1. This CDR3 has 15 residues. V shed 7 bases and J 0 bases; nucleotides not matched to a gene: 2. Germline values: CDR1 LNHDA, CDR2 SQIVND (reference sequence). The CDR3, as DNA: TGTGCCAGTACAGGGGGCTTCTCTGGGGCCAACGTCCTGACTTTC. Protein: CASTGGFSGANVLTF.

J is TRBJ2-2 and V is TRBV19; D not certain. There are 14 residues in the CDR3. Per the germline V gene, CDR1 is LNHDA and CDR2 is SQIVND (reference sequence). Trimming cost V 6 bases and J 4 bases, with 12 bases left between them. The CDR3 here is CASRDPGATGELFF. The DNA of the CDR3 is TGTGCCAGTAGGGATCCGGGCGCCACCGGGGAGCTGTTTTTT.

This clonotype was counted once. This chain links TRBV20-1 with TRBJ1-2, with 9 bases fitting TRBD1. The CDR3 spans 14 residues. CDR1 is DFQATT, CDR2 SNEGSKA, per germline (reference sequence). The junction had 10 bases not matched to a gene; V was cut back by 5 bases and J by 6 bases. In DNA form, the CDR3 reads TGCAGTGCTGTGGACAGGGGAGTAGGTAATGGCTACACCTTC. It yields the protein CSAVDRGVGNGYTF.

This chain connects TRBV3-1 to TRBJ1-2, with D possibly being TRBD1 (6 bases). CDR3 length: 17 amino acids. With 4 bases removed from V and 8 bases from J, the gap between germline ends came to 26 bases. Per germline, CDR1 LGHDT and CDR2 YNNKEL (reference sequence). The CDR3 loop reads CASSPSGAGVWGDGYTF. DNA of the CDR3: TGTGCCAGCAGCCCCTCAGGGGCAGGGGTTTGGGGGGACGGCTACACCTTC.